This TCR beta chain was captured by sequencing in a study of molecular identifiers for immune sequencing clone quantification. TCRdb reprocessed the PCR reads via MiXCR and lists one record per CDR3 protein. In the table there are more than 450,000 distinct CDR3 sequences, 20% to 25% of which are singletons. From germline, CDR1 is GTSNPN and CDR2 SVGIG (reference sequence). CDR3 length: 13 amino acids. After removal of 5 bases from V and 8 bases from J, the junction contained 8 bases not matched to a gene. Sequencing was done on a sample of naive CD8+ T cells from blood, with Jurkat cell RNA spiked in. Specified subset: FACS-sorted CD8+CD4-CCR7+CD45RA+ naive T cells. The sequence came from a human donor in good health. Some libraries in this study had Jurkat cell RNA spiked in. The chain is built from TRBV30 and TRBJ1-2; TRBD1 matches 10 bases. Written as DNA, the CDR3 is TGTGCCTGGTGGACAGGGGGGGTCGAGGGCTACACCTTC. Amino acids: CAWWTGGVEGYTF.